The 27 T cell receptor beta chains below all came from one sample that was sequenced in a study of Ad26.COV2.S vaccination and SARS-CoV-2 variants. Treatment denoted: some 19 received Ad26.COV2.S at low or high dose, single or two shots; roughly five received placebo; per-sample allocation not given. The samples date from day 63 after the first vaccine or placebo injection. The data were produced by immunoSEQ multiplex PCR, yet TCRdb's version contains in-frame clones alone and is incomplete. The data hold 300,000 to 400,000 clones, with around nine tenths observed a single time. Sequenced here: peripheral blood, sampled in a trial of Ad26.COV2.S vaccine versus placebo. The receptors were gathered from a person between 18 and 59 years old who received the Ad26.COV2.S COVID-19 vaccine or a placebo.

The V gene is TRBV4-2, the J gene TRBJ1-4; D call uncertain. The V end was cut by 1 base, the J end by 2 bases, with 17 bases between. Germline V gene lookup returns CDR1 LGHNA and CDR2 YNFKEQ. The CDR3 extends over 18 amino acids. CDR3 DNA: TGTGCCAGCAGCCAAGGGAAACAGCCTACTGGGACTAATGAAAAACTGTTTTTT. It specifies CASSQGKQPTGTNEKLFF.

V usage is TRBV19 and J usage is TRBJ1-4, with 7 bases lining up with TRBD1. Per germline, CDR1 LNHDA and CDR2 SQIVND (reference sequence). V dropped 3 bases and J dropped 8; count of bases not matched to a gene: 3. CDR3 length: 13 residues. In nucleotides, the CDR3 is TGTGCCAGTAGTATCCAGGGGGTGGAAAAACTGTTTTTT. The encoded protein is CASSIQGVEKLFF.

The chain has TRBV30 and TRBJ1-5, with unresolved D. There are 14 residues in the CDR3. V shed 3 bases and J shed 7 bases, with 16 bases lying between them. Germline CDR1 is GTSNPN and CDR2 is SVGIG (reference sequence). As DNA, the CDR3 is TGTGCCTGGAGCGAAATCGGGGTAGGCCAGCCCCAGCATTTT. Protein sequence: CAWSEIGVGQPQHF.

The CDR3 loop reads CASSPTTTGKETQYF. CDR3 DNA sequence: TGCGCCAGCAGCCCTACCACGACAGGGAAAGAGACCCAGTACTTC. This chain links TRBV4-3 with TRBJ2-5, with TRBD1 matching 7 bases. V shed 4 bases, J shed 3 bases, and the junction held 8 bases outside the gene matches. The CDR3 loop spans 15 amino acids. CDR1 and CDR2 from the germline V gene are LGHNA and YSLEER.

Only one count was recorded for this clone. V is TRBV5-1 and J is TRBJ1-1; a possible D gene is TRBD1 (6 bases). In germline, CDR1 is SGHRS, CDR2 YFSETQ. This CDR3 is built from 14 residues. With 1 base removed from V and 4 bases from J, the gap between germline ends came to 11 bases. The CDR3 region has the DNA TGCGCCAGCAGCTTGAGGGGGAGGGGCACTGAAGCTTTCTTT. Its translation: CASSLRGRGTEAFF. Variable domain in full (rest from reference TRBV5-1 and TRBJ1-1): KAGVTQTPRYLIKTRGQQVTLSCSPISGHRSVSWYQQTPGQGLQFLFEYFSETQRNKGNFPGRFSGRQFSNSRSEMNVSTLELGDSALYLCASSLRGRGTEAFFGQGTRLTVV.

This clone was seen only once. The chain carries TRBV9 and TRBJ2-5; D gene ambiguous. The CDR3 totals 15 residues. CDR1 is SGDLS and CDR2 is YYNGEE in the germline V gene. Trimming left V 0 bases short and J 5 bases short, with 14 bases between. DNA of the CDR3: TGTGCCAGCAGCGTAGACGACTCCTTCGGGGAGACCCAGTACTTC. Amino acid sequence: CASSVDDSFGETQYF.

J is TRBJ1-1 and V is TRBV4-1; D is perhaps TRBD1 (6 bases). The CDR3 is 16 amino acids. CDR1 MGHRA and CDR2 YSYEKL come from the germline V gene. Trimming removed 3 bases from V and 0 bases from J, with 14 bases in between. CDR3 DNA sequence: TGCGCCAGCAGCCAGACATTGACAGGCTTGAACACTGAAGCTTTCTTT. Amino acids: CASSQTLTGLNTEAFF.

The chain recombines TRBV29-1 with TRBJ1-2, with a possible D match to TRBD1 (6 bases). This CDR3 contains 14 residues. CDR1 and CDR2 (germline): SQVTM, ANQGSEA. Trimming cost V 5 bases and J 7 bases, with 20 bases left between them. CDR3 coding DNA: TGCAGCGTTATCAGTACATGGGGGCAACGTGGCTACACCTTC. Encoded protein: CSVISTWGQRGYTF.

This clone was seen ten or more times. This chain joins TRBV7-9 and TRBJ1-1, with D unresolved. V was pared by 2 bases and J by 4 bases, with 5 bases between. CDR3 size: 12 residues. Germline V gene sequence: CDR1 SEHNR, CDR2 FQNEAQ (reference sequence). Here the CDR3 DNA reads TGTGCCAGCAGCTTACAGGTCACTGAAGCTTTCTTT. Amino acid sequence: CASSLQVTEAFF. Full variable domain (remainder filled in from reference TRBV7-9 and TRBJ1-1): DTGVSQNPRHKITKRGQNVTFRCDPISEHNRLYWYRQTLGQGPEFLTYFQNEAQLEKSRLLSDRFSAERPKGSFSTLEIQRTEQGDSAMYLCASSLQVTEAFFGQGTRLTVV.

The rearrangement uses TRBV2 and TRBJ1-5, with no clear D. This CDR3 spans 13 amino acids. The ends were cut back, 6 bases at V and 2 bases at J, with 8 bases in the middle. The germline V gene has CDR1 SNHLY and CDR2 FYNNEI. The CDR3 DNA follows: TGTGCCAGCAGCCCGGTCGGCAATCAGCCCCAGCATTTT. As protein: CASSPVGNQPQHF.

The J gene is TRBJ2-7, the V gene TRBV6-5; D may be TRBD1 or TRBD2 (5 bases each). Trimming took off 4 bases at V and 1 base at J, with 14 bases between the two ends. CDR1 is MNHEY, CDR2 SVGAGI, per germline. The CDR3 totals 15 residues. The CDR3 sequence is CASSSYPGRSYEQYF. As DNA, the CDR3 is TGTGCCAGCAGTTCCTATCCGGGACGGTCCTACGAGCAGTACTTC.

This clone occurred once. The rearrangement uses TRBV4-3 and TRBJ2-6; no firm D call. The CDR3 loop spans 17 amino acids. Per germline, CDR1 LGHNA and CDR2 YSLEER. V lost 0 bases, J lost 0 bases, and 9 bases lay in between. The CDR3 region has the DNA TGCGCCAGCAGCCAAGAAGTTCCCCGCTCTGGGGCCAACGTCCTGACTTTC. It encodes CASSQEVPRSGANVLTF.

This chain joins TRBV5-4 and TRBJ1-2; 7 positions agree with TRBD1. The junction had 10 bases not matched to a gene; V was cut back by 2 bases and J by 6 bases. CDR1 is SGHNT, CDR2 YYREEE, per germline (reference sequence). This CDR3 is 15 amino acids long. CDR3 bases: TGTGCCAGCAGCTTCCCCGACAGGGAAGGGAATGGCTACACCTTC. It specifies CASSFPDREGNGYTF.

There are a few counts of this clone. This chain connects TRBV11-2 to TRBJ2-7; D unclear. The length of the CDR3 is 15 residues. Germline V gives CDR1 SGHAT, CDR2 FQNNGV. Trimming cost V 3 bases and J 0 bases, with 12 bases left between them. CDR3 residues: CASSFTEPFSYEQYF. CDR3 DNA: TGTGCCAGCAGCTTTACTGAACCCTTCTCCTACGAGCAGTACTTC.

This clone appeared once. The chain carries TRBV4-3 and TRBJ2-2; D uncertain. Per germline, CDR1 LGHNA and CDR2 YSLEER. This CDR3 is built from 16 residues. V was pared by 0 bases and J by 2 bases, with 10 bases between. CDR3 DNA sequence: TGCGCCAGCAGCCAAGAGTATGGCTCCAACACCGGGGAGCTGTTTTTT. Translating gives CASSQEYGSNTGELFF.

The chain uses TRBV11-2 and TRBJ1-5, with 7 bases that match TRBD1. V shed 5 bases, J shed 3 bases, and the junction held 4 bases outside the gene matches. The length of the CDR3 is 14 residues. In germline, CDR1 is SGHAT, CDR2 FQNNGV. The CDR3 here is CASSPGGFNQPQHF. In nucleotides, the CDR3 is TGTGCCAGCAGCCCAGGGGGTTTCAATCAGCCCCAGCATTTT.

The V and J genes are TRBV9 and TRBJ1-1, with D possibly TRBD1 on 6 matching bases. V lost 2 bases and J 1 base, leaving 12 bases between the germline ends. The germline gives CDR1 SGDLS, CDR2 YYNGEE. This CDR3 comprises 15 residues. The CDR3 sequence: CASSVSIGGNTEAFF. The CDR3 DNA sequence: TGTGCCAGCAGCGTGAGTATAGGGGGGAACACTGAAGCTTTCTTT.

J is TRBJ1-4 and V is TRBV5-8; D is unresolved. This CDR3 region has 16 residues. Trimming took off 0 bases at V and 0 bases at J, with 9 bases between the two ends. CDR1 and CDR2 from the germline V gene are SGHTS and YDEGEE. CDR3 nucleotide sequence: TGTGCCAGCAGCTTGGGCTTCAGAACAACTAATGAAAAACTGTTTTTT. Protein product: CASSLGFRTTNEKLFF. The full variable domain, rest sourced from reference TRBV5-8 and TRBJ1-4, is EAGVTQSPTHLIKTRGQQATLRCSPISGHTSVYWYQQALGLGLQFLLWYDEGEERNRGNFPPRFSGRQFPNYSSELNVNALELEDSALYLCASSLGFRTTNEKLFFGSGTQLSVL.

CDR3 in amino acids: CASKPTCGQAEAFF. Here the CDR3 DNA reads TGTGCCAGCAAACCAACATGCGGACAGGCTGAAGCTTTCTTT. This rearrangement joins TRBV6-9 to TRBJ1-1; 7 bases are shared with TRBD1. V dropped 7 bases and J dropped 6; count of bases not matched to a gene: 11. The CDR3 runs 14 residues. Germline V gene lookup returns CDR1 MNHGY and CDR2 SVAAGI.

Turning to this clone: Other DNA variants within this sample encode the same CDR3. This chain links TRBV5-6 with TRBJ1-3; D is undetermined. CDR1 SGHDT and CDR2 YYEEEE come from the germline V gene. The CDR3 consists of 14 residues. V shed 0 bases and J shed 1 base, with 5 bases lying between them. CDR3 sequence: CASSLGGSGNTIYF. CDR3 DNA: TGTGCCAGCAGCTTGGGCGGATCTGGAAACACCATATATTTT.

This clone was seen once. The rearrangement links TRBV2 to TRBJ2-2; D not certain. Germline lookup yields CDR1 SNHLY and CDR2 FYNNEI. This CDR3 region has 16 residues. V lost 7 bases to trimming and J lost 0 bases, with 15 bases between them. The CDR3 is CASIGSGQSNTGELFF. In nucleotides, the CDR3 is TGTGCCAGCATAGGTTCGGGCCAGTCGAACACCGGGGAGCTGTTTTTT.

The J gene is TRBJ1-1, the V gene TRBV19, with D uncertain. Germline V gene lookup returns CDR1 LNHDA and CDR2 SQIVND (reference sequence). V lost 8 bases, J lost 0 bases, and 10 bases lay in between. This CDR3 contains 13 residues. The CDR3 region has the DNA TGTGCCAGTGGTTGGGCTATGAACACTGAAGCTTTCTTT. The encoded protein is CASGWAMNTEAFF.

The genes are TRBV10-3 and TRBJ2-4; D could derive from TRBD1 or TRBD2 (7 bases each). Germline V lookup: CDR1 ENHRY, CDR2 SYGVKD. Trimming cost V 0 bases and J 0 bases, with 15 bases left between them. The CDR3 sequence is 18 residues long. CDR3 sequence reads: CAISESPPGGAAKNIQYF. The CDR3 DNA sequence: TGTGCCATCAGTGAGTCCCCTCCAGGGGGGGCAGCCAAAAACATTCAGTACTTC.

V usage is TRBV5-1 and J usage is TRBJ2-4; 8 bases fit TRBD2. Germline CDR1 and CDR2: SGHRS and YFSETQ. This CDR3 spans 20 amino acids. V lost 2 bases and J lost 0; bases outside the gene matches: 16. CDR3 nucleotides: TGCGCCAGCAGCTTATCCCCGGGGGGGCCACTGGAAGAAGCCAAAAACATTCAGTACTTC. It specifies CASSLSPGGPLEEAKNIQYF.

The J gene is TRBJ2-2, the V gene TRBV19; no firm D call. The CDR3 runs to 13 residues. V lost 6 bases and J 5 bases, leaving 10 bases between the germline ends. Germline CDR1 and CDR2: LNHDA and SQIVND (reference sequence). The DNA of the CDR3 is TGTGCCAGTAGAAGCCCAGAAACCGGGGAGCTGTTTTTT. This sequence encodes CASRSPETGELFF.

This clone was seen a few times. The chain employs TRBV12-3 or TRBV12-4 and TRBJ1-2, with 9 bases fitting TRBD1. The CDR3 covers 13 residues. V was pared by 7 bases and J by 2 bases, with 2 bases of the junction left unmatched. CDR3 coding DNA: TGTGCCAGCAAAGGGACAGGGAACTATGGCTACACCTTC. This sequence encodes CASKGTGNYGYTF.

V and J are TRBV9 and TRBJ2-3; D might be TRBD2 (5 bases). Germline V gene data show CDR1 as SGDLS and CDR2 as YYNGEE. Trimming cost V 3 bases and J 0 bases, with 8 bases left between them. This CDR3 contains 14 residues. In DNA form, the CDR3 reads TGTGCCAGCAGCGGTGGAGGAAGCACAGATACGCAGTATTTT. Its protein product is CASSGGGSTDTQYF. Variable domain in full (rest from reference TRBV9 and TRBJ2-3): DSGVTQTPKHLITATGQRVTLRCSPRSGDLSVYWYQQSLDQGLQFLIQYYNGEERAKGNILERFSAQQFPDLHSELNLSSLELGDSALYFCASSGGGSTDTQYFGPGTRLTVL.